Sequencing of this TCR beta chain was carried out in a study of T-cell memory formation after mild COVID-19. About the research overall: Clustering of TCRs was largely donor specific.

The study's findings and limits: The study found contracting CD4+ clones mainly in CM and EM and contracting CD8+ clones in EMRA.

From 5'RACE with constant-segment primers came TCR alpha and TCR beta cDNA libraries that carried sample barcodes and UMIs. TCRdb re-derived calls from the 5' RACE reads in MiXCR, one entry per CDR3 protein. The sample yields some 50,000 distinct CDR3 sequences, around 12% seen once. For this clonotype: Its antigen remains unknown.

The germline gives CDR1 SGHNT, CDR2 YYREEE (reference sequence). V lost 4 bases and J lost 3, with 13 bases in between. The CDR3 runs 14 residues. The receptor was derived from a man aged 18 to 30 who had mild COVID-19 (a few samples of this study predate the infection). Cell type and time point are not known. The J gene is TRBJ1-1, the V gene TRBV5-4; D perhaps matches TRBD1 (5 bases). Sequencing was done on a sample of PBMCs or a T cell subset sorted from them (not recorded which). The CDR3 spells CASSPTGGYTEAFF. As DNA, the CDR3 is TGTGCCAGCAGCCCCACCGGGGGGTACACTGAAGCTTTCTTT.